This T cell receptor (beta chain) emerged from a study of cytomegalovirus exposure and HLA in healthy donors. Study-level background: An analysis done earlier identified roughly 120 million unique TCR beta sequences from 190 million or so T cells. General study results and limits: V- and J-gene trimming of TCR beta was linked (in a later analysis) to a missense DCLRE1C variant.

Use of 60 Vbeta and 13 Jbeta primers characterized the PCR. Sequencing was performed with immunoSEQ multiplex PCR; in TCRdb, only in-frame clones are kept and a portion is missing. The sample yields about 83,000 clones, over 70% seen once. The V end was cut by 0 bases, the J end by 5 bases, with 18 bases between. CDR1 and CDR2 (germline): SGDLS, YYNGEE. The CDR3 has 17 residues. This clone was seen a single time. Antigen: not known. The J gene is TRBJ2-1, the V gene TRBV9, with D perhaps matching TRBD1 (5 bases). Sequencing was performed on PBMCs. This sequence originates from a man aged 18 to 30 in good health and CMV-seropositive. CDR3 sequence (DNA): TGTGCCAGCAGCGTAGAACCAGGGTATGTCCCGGACAATGAGCAGTTCTTC. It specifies CASSVEPGYVPDNEQFF.